This is a list of T cell receptor beta chains from one sample in a study of regulatory T cells in long-lasting Graves disease. TCRdb re-derived calls from the multiplex PCR reads in MiXCR, one entry per CDR3 protein. In the table there are hundreds of thousands of distinct CDR3 sequences, roughly a fifth of which are singletons. The starting material was peripheral blood mononuclear cells (PBMCs), obtained when the disease was refractory, from a patient treated with antithyroid drugs. These receptors were collected from a female donor with Graves disease. The CDR3 runs from the conserved cysteine through the conserved F or W. Clone size is not always given. Where it is, it says once, few, many or a class for expanded clones.

>many|TRBV2|TRBJ1-1
CASSEARNTEAFF
>few|TRBV9|TRBJ2-1
CASSVGLAGAPYNEQFF
>-|TRBV15|TRBJ1-4
CATSRRPDRGANEKLFF
>many|TRBV28|TRBJ2-7
CASSPGTSEVGEQYF
>few|TRBV24-1|TRBJ1-5
CATSRTGGTGEPQHF
>few|TRBV2|TRBJ2-5
CASNRGNQETQYF
>-|TRBV5-1|TRBJ2-2
CASSYPIGTGLNGELFF
>many|TRBV6-1|TRBJ2-2
CASNRLAGGAGELFF
>-|TRBV20-1|TRBJ1-2
CSARALRQNFYGYTF
>many|TRBV14|TRBJ2-6
CASSQGTANVLTF
>many|TRBV28|TRBJ2-7
CASSFSTGTPTYEQYF
>many|TRBV12-3/TRBV12-4|TRBJ1-6
CASRGTDRNYNSPLHF
>few|TRBV5-1|TRBJ2-1
CACKRRGYNEQFF
>many|TRBV24-1|TRBJ2-5
CATMMWVGGHQETQYF
>few|TRBV4-1|TRBJ2-7
CASSHRTDRVIDEQYF
>few|TRBV4-3|TRBJ2-2
CASSPGTFTGELFF